The 32 T cell receptor beta chains below were found in one sample sequenced in a study of cytomegalovirus exposure and HLA in healthy donors. In the PCR, 60 Vbeta and 13 Jbeta primers were used. Produced via immunoSEQ multiplex PCR; TCRdb's table is partial and in-frame only. Here the sample spans about 61,000 clones, around 92% being singletons. The specimen sequenced was PBMCs. The receptor set was obtained from a man aged 25 to 40 in good health and CMV-seropositive.

The CDR3 loop reads CASTVNRGNTEAFF. CDR3 in DNA: TGTGCCAGCACCGTAAACAGGGGGAACACTGAAGCTTTCTTT. The rearrangement links TRBV28 to TRBJ1-1; 7 bases map to TRBD1. Germline CDR1 reads MDHEN; CDR2 reads SYDVKM. Trimming at V came to 7 bases and at J to 1 base, leaving 6 bases not matched to a gene. CDR3 length equals 14 residues.

The chain is built from TRBV6-5 and TRBJ1-2; 8 nucleotides agree with TRBD1. The germline V gene has CDR1 MNHEY and CDR2 SVGAGI. The length of the CDR3 is 13 residues. The V gene end was trimmed by 6 bases and the J gene end by 8 bases; junction bases not matched to a gene: 8. The CDR3 reads CASRRTGSDGYTF. CDR3 DNA: TGTGCCAGCAGACGGACAGGGTCTGACGGCTACACCTTC.

The chain couples TRBV2 to TRBJ1-5; D unresolved. This CDR3 has 14 amino acids. Germline V gene data show CDR1 as SNHLY and CDR2 as FYNNEI. Between the trimmed V and J ends, which lost 3 bases and 0 bases, there was a span of 6 bases. DNA of the CDR3: TGTGCCAGCAGTGACAGATATAGCAATCAGCCCCAGCATTTT. This translates into CASSDRYSNQPQHF.

J is TRBJ2-7 and V is TRBV10-3; the match to TRBD1 covers 7 bases. V trimming: 6 bases; J trimming: 2 bases; junction bases outside the gene matches: 7. CDR3 length equals 14 residues. CDR1 is ENHRY, CDR2 SYGVKD, per germline. The CDR3 DNA reads TGTGCCATCAGGACTTCCGGGACAGCCTACGAGCAGTACTTC. Translating gives CAIRTSGTAYEQYF.

The chain employs TRBV28 and TRBJ2-1; D perhaps matches TRBD2 (6 bases). The CDR3 contains 13 residues. CDR1 and CDR2 from the germline V gene are MDHEN and SYDVKM. V gave up 3 bases and J gave up 9 bases, with 12 bases separating them. CDR3 bases: TGTGCCAGCAGTTTTCCTAGCGCAACTGAGCAGTTCTTC. It specifies CASSFPSATEQFF. The whole variable domain, remainder taken from reference TRBV28 and TRBJ2-1, is DVKVTQSSRYLVKRTGEKVFLECVQDMDHENMFWYRQDPGLGLRLIYFSYDVKMKEKGDIPEGYSVSREKKERFSLILESASTNQTSMYLCASSFPSATEQFFGPGTRLTVL.

The V and J genes are TRBV6-1 and TRBJ2-7; tentatively, D is TRBD2 (5 bases). This CDR3 comprises 13 residues. Germline V gene sequence: CDR1 MNHNS, CDR2 SASEGT. Trimming took 2 bases from V and 5 from J, leaving 10 bases between them. In nucleotides, the CDR3 is TGTGCCAGCAGTGAATTGCCCGGGAACGAGCAGTACTTC. It yields the protein CASSELPGNEQYF.

This CDR3 reads CSVRGNTGMPSGNTIYF. As DNA, the CDR3 is TGCAGCGTTCGCGGTAATACGGGTATGCCGTCTGGAAACACCATATATTTT. The chain is built from TRBV29-1 and TRBJ1-3; D is ambiguous. The germline gives CDR1 SQVTM, CDR2 ANQGSEA. Deletions cut 5 bases from V and 1 base from J, with 21 bases between. The CDR3 extends over 17 amino acids.

V gene TRBV11-2 combines with J gene TRBJ1-2, with D perhaps TRBD1 (6 bases). The CDR3 contains 13 residues. Between the trimmed V and J ends, which lost 7 bases and 7 bases, there was a span of 16 bases. From germline, CDR1 is SGHAT and CDR2 FQNNGV. In nucleotides, the CDR3 is TGTGCCAGCACCCCCGCAGGGGCGAGTGGCTACACCTTC. It specifies CASTPAGASGYTF.

The gene calls are TRBV30 and TRBJ2-1, with D possibly TRBD2 on 5 matching bases. Trimming left V 4 bases short and J 7 bases short, with 23 bases between. Germline CDR1 is GTSNPN and CDR2 is SVGIG (reference sequence). The length of the CDR3 is 16 residues. CDR3 sequence reads: CAWTPFRPSGGNEQFF. The DNA of the CDR3 is TGTGCCTGGACTCCATTCAGGCCCAGCGGCGGGAATGAGCAGTTCTTC.

The CDR3 loop reads CASSFAGTTDTQYF. CDR3 nucleotides: TGTGCCAGCAGCTTTGCGGGAACCACAGATACGCAGTATTTT. This chain connects TRBV7-3 to TRBJ2-3, with D possibly TRBD2 on 6 matching bases. CDR3 size: 14 residues. V gave up 3 bases and J gave up 2 bases, with 9 bases separating them. The germline CDR1 and CDR2 sequences are SGHTA and FQGTGA. The variable domain in full, with the rest retrieved from reference TRBV7-3 and TRBJ2-3, is GAGVSQTPSNKVTEKGKYVELRCDPISGHTALYWYRQSLGQGPEFLIYFQGTGAADDSGLPNDRFFAVRPEGSVSTLKIQRTERGDSAVYLCASSFAGTTDTQYFGPGTRLTVL.

In its sample, this clone was seen once. The chain employs TRBV14 and TRBJ1-1; no reliable D call. Germline V gene sequence: CDR1 SGHDN, CDR2 FVKESK. V lost 1 base to trimming and J lost 1 base, with 7 bases between them. The CDR3 consists of 14 residues. CDR3 sequence (DNA): TGTGCCAGCAGCCAAGTTAACAGGAACACTGAAGCTTTCTTT. Amino acid sequence: CASSQVNRNTEAFF.

The V gene is TRBV19, the J gene TRBJ1-5, with D possibly TRBD1 on 6 matching bases. The CDR3 has 14 amino acids. Per the germline V gene, CDR1 is LNHDA and CDR2 is SQIVND (reference sequence). V dropped 8 bases and J dropped 2 bases, with 13 bases sitting between them. In DNA form, the CDR3 reads TGTGCCAGTGAAGCAGGGGACGGCAATCAGCCCCAGCATTTT. Protein product: CASEAGDGNQPQHF.

V usage is TRBV6-5 and J usage is TRBJ2-6; D possibly corresponds to TRBD2 (5 bases). The germline V gene encodes CDR1 MNHEY and CDR2 SVGAGI. CDR3 length equals 15 residues. V gave up 3 bases and J gave up 4 bases, with 10 bases separating them. CDR3 DNA: TGTGCCAGCAGTTATTCCACGGGGGGGGCCAACGTCCTGACTTTC. This gives the protein CASSYSTGGANVLTF.

V is TRBV30 and J is TRBJ2-2; D perhaps matches TRBD2 (5 bases). This CDR3 is 13 amino acids long. Trimming removed 7 bases at V and 0 bases at J, with 9 bases between. Germline CDR1 reads GTSNPN; CDR2 reads SVGIG (reference sequence). The DNA of the CDR3 is TGTGCCTCCGGAGGTCCGAACACCGGGGAGCTGTTTTTT. This codes for CASGGPNTGELFF.

This chain uses TRBV30 with TRBJ2-5; 8 bases match TRBD1. The CDR3 runs 13 residues. Germline CDR1 and CDR2: GTSNPN and SVGIG (reference sequence). Trimming cost V 1 base and J 5 bases; bases outside gene matches: 3. The CDR3, as DNA: TGTGCCTGGAGTGCAGGGGGCGCGGAGACCCAGTACTTC. It encodes CAWSAGGAETQYF.

V and J are TRBV2 and TRBJ2-5; a weak D match, TRBD1 (6 bases). The assigned J gene may be wrong: the sequence end matches TRBJ2-7 better. The CDR3 is 13 amino acids. Germline lookup yields CDR1 SNHLY and CDR2 FYNNEI. DNA for the CDR3: TGTGCCAGCAGGGTTACAGGGTCGAGCGAGCAGTACTTC. Protein product: CASRVTGSSEQYF.

CDR3 region: CASSLYYRGSNYGYTF. DNA for the CDR3: TGTGCCAGCAGCTTGTACTATCGGGGGAGCAACTATGGCTACACCTTC. The genes are TRBV5-6 and TRBJ1-2; a possible D gene is TRBD1 (5 bases). This CDR3 is built from 16 residues. V dropped 1 base and J dropped 2 bases, with 15 bases sitting between them. Per germline, CDR1 SGHDT and CDR2 YYEEEE. Full variable domain (remainder filled in from reference TRBV5-6 and TRBJ1-2): DAGVTQSPTHLIKTRGQQVTLRCSPKSGHDTVSWYQQALGQGPQFIFQYYEEEERQRGNFPDRFSGHQFPNYSSELNVNALLLGDSALYLCASSLYYRGSNYGYTFGSGTRLTVV.

The J gene is TRBJ2-3, the V gene TRBV6-5; 7 bases map to TRBD2. V was pared by 5 bases and J by 0 bases, with 5 bases of the junction left unmatched. This CDR3 contains 15 residues. Germline V gene lookup returns CDR1 MNHEY and CDR2 SVGAGI. The chain's CDR3 is CASSINSGSTDTQYF. The CDR3 nucleotides are TGTGCCAGCAGTATCAATAGCGGGAGCACAGATACGCAGTATTTT.

The genes are TRBV10-1 and TRBJ2-7, with TRBD1 matching over 7 bases. Germline loops: CDR1 WNHNN, CDR2 SYGVQD (reference sequence). The V gene end was trimmed by 4 bases and the J gene end by 6 bases; junction bases not matched to a gene: 6. This CDR3 has 13 amino acids. CDR3 sequence: CASSGQGVSEQYF. The CDR3 coding sequence is TGCGCCAGCAGTGGCCAGGGGGTCTCCGAGCAGTACTTC.

The chain employs TRBV5-1 and TRBJ2-3; D is ambiguous. Germline V CDR1 and CDR2: SGHRS, YFSETQ. There are 12 residues in the CDR3. V was shortened by 4 bases and J by 1 base, with 4 bases between the two germline ends. The DNA for the CDR3 is TGCGCCAGCAGCCCGGGCACAGATACGCAGTATTTT. It specifies CASSPGTDTQYF.

This chain links TRBV5-1 with TRBJ1-1, with TRBD1 matching 8 bases. CDR3 size: 12 residues. CDR1 is SGHRS and CDR2 is YFSETQ in the germline V gene. V shed 2 bases, J shed 7 bases, and the junction held 1 base outside the gene matches. CDR3 loop: CASSFGQGEAFF. The DNA of the CDR3 is TGCGCCAGCAGCTTCGGACAGGGTGAAGCTTTCTTT.

This sequence joins TRBV28 and TRBJ1-1, with unresolved D. CDR1 and CDR2 from the germline V gene are MDHEN and SYDVKM. V lost 5 bases, J lost 5 bases, and 12 bases lay in between. This CDR3 region has 13 residues. The CDR3: CASSPPVATEAFF. CDR3 DNA: TGTGCCAGCAGTCCCCCGGTTGCGACTGAAGCTTTCTTT.

The chain employs TRBV4-1 and TRBJ1-6; perhaps TRBD1 as D (5 bases). The CDR3 sequence is 13 residues long. In germline, CDR1 is MGHRA, CDR2 YSYEKL. The V gene lost 1 base and the J gene lost 10 bases, with 8 bases spanning the gap. For the CDR3, the DNA is TGCGCCAGCAGCCAAGTCCAGGGCTCACCCCTCCACTTT. It encodes CASSQVQGSPLHF.

The CDR3 sequence: CASSPWDSPFEQYF. DNA of the CDR3: TGTGCCAGCAGCCCGTGGGACAGCCCTTTCGAGCAGTACTTC. V and J are TRBV7-9 and TRBJ2-5; 7 bases match TRBD1. The last part of the DNA fits TRBJ2-7 better; the J call may be wrong. Germline CDR1 is SEHNR and CDR2 is FQNEAQ (reference sequence). This CDR3 spans 14 amino acids.

The gene calls are TRBV10-3 and TRBJ2-5, with 8 bases that match TRBD1. Germline V gene sequence: CDR1 ENHRY, CDR2 SYGVKD. This CDR3 region has 17 residues. V shed 0 bases, J shed 4 bases, and the junction held 10 bases outside the gene matches. In nucleotides, the CDR3 is TGTGCCATCAGTGAGTCGGGGACAGGTGGAGGGAGAGAGACCCAGTACTTC. Its translation is CAISESGTGGGRETQYF.

J is TRBJ1-5 and V is TRBV6-5; D unresolved. The CDR3 covers 14 residues. CDR1 and CDR2 (germline): MNHEY, SVGAGI. Between the trimmed V and J ends, which lost 2 bases and 7 bases, there was a span of 12 bases. CDR3 residues: CASSYGRVNQPQHF. CDR3 in DNA: TGTGCCAGCAGTTACGGGAGGGTAAACCAGCCCCAGCATTTT.

This chain joins TRBV28 and TRBJ2-5; D is uncertain. The CDR3 has 13 amino acids. V gave up 6 bases and J gave up 0 bases, with 8 bases separating them. Germline lookup yields CDR1 MDHEN and CDR2 SYDVKM. The CDR3 reads CASSLTDQETQYF. CDR3 coding DNA: TGTGCCAGCAGCCTAACAGACCAAGAGACCCAGTACTTC. Full variable domain (remainder filled in from reference TRBV28 and TRBJ2-5): DVKVTQSSRYLVKRTGEKVFLECVQDMDHENMFWYRQDPGLGLRLIYFSYDVKMKEKGDIPEGYSVSREKKERFSLILESASTNQTSMYLCASSLTDQETQYFGPGTRLLVL.

The genes are TRBV15 and TRBJ2-1; D gene ambiguous. Germline CDR1 LNHNV, CDR2 YYDKDF (reference sequence). Between the trimmed V and J ends, which lost 5 bases and 5 bases, there was a span of 16 bases. The CDR3 length is 15 residues. The CDR3 spells CATSLQRNRNNEQFF. CDR3 DNA sequence: TGTGCCACCAGCCTTCAGAGGAACCGGAACAATGAGCAGTTCTTC.

The rearrangement links TRBV2 to TRBJ2-7, with unresolved D. V lost 4 bases to trimming and J lost 6 bases, with 7 bases between them. The CDR3 totals 11 residues. CDR1 SNHLY and CDR2 FYNNEI come from the germline V gene. CDR3 DNA: TGTGCCAGCAGTGTAGAGCGCGAGCAGTACTTC. The encoded protein is CASSVEREQYF.

CDR3 sequence reads: CASSLGEGTYGYTF. In DNA form, the CDR3 reads TGCGCCAGCAGCTTGGGGGAGGGGACCTATGGCTACACCTTC. V usage is TRBV5-1 and J usage is TRBJ1-2, with D possibly TRBD1 on 5 matching bases. Trimming removed 0 bases at V and 4 bases at J, with 10 bases between. The length of the CDR3 is 14 residues. Germline V lookup: CDR1 SGHRS, CDR2 YFSETQ.

The J gene is TRBJ1-6, the V gene TRBV30, with 8 bases identical to TRBD1. V dropped 3 bases and J dropped 2; count of bases not matched to a gene: 3. This CDR3 is 15 amino acids long. Germline CDR1 reads GTSNPN; CDR2 reads SVGIG (reference sequence). The CDR3 region has the DNA TGTGCCTGGAGGGGACAGGTCACCTATAATTCACCCCTCCACTTT. The encoded protein is CAWRGQVTYNSPLHF.

The CDR3 region is CASSTLDRGGGYTF. CDR3 in DNA: TGCGCCAGCAGCACCCTCGACAGGGGGGGCGGCTACACCTTC. This chain joins TRBV5-1 and TRBJ1-2, with 9 bases fitting TRBD1. There are 14 residues in the CDR3. Trimming removed 4 bases from V and 8 bases from J; junction bases left unmatched: 9. Germline CDR1 is SGHRS and CDR2 is YFSETQ.